This T cell receptor beta chain was observed in a study of read filtering for tumor transcriptome and immune sequencing. Study as a whole: By R-ISS, stages I, II and III held approximately 8, 16 and 7 patients. IR-seq gave about 4.05 to 11 million TCR reads per sample; RNA-seq gave about 80 to 1273.

This library used roughly 400 ng RNA and molecular barcoded adaptors spanning alpha/delta and beta/gamma chains. TCRdb re-analysed the reads in MiXCR, keeping a single row per CDR3 protein. The sample carries around 130,000 distinct CDR3 sequences, roughly 13% recorded once. Details on this clonotype: Antigen unknown. This could be a read error, since a much larger clone is one nucleotide away.

Broader study findings: Sorted CD138-negative bone marrow cells were not purified T cells. About four fifths of IR-seq clonotypes had a single read, yet these held approximately 4% of reads.

There are 17 residues in the CDR3. CDR1 LGHNA and CDR2 YSLEER come from the germline V gene. The specimen sequenced was a population of CD138-negative cells sorted from bone marrow. The clonotype originates from a donor at least 40 years old with multiple myeloma. The chain uses TRBV4-3 and TRBJ2-1; 9 positions match TRBD2. The CDR3 DNA reads TGCGCCAGCAGCCAATCCCTAGCGGGAAGATCCTACAAGGAGCAGTTCTTC. Encoded protein: CASSQSLAGRSYKEQFF.